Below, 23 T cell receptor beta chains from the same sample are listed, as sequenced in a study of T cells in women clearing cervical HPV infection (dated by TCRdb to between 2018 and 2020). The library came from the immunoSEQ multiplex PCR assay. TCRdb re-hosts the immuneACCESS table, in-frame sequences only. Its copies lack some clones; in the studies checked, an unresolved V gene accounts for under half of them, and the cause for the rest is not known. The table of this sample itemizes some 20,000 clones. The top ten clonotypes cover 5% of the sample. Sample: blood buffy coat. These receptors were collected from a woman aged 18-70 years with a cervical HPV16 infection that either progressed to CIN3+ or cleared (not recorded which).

CDR3 protein: CASLSELKKPEAFF. The sequenced CDR3 bases are TGTGCCAGTCTCAGCGAATTGAAGAAGCCTGAA. The chain uses TRBV19 and TRBJ1-1, with D hard to call. The read stops 3 residues short of the end of the CDR3; the missing end is completed from the germline J gene. Trimming shortened V by 8 bases and J by 6 bases, and 19 bases separated the two germline ends. The CDR3 length is 14 residues. Germline assignment: CDR1 LNHDA and CDR2 SQIVND (reference sequence).

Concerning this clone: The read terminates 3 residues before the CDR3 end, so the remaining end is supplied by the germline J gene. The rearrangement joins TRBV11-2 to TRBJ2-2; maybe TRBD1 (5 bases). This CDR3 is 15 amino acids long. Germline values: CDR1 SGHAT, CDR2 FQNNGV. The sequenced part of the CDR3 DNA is TGTGCCAGCAGCAAAAAGGGGTCGGCTAATGAAAAG. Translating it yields CASSKKGSANEK. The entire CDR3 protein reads CASSKKGSANEKLFF.

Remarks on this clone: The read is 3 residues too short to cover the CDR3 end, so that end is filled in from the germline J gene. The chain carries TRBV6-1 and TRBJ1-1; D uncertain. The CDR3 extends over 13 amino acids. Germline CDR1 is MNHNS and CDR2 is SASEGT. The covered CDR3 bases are TGTGCCAGCAGTGCTGCGGGCCAAGAACAA. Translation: CASSAAGQEQ. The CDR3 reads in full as CASSAAGQEQAFF.

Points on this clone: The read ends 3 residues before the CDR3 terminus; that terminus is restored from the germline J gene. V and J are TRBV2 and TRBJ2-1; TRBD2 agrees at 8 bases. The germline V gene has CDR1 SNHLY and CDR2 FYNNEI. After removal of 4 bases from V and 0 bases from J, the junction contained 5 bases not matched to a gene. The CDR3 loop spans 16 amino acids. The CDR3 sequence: CASSGERGISYNEQFF. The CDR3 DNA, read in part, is TGTGCCAGCAGTGGAGAGCGGGGGATCTCCTACAATGAG.

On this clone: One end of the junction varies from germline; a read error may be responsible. The sequenced CDR3 bases are TGCGCCAGCAGCCAAGAGTTTCGGGGGGTAACAGATACG. Amino acid sequence: CASSQEFRGVTDT. The whole CDR3 region reads CASSQEFRGVTDTQYF. The chain carries TRBV4-2 and TRBJ2-3; 7 bases are shared with TRBD2. The read terminates 3 residues ahead of where the CDR3 ends, so the germline J gene completes it. The germline gives CDR1 LGHNA, CDR2 YNFKEQ. This CDR3 region has 16 residues.

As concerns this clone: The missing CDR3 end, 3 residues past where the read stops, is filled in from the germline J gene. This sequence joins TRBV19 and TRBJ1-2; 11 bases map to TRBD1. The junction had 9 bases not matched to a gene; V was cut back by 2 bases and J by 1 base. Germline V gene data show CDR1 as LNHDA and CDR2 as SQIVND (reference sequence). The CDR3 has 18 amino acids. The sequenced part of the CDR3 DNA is TGTGCCAGTAGTATACTAAGGGACAGGGGGACGCGTAACTATGGC. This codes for CASSILRDRGTRNYG. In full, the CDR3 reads CASSILRDRGTRNYGYTF. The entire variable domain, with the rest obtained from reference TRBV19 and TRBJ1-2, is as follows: DGGITQSPKYLFRKEGQNVTLSCEQNLNHDAMYWYRQDPGQGLRLIYYSQIVNDFQKGDIAEGYSVSREKKESFPLTVTSAQKNPTAFYLCASSILRDRGTRNYGYTFGSGTRLTVV.

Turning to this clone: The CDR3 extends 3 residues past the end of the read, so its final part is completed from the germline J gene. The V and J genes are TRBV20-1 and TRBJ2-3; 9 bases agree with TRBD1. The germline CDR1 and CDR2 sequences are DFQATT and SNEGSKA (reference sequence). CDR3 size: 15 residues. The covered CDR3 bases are TGCAGTGCTAGAGGGACAGGGGATTTCGGAGAGACG. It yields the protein CSARGTGDFGET. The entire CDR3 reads CSARGTGDFGETQYF.

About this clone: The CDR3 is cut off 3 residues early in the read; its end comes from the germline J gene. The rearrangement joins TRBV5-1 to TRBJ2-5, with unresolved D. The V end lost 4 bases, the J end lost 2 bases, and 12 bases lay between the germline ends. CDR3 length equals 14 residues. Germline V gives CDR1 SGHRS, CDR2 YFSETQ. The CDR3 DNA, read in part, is TGCGCCAGCAGCCGAGACGGGTTGCAAGAGACC. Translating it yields CASSRDGLQET. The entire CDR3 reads CASSRDGLQETQYF.

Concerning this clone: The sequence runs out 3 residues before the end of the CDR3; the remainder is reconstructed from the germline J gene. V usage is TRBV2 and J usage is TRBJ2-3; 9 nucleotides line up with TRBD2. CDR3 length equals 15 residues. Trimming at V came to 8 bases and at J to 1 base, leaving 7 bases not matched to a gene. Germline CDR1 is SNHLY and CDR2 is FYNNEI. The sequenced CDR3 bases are TGTGCCAGCGGGTATAGCGGGGGAGGCACAGATACG. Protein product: CASGYSGGGTDT. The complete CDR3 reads CASGYSGGGTDTQYF.

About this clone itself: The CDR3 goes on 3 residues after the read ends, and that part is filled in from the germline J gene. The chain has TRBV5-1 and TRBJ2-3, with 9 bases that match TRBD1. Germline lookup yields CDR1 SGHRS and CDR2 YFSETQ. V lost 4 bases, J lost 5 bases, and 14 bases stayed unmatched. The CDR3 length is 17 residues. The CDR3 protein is CASSQRTGAFGLDTQYF. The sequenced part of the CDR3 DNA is TGCGCCAGCAGCCAAAGGACAGGGGCTTTCGGTTTAGATACG.

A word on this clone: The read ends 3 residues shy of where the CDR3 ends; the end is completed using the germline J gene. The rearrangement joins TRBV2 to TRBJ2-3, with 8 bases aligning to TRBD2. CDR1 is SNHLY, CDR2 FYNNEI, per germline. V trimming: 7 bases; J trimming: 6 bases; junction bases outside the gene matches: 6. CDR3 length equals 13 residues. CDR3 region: CASKAGAPDTQYF. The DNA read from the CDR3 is TGTGCCAGCAAAGCGGGGGCCCCCGATACG.

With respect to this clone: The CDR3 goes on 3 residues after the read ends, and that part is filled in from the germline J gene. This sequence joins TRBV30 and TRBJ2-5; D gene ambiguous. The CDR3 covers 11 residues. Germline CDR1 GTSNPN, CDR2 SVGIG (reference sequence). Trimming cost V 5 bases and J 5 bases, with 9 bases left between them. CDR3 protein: CAWSQGETQYF. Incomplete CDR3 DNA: TGTGCCTGGTCCCAAGGGGAGACC.

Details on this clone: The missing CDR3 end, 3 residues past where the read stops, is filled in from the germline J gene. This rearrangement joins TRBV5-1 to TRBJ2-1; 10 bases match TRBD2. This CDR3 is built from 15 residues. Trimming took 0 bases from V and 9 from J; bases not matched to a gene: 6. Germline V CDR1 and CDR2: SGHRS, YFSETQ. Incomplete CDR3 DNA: TGCGCCAGCAGCTTGGTTAGCGGGGGGCCTGGTGAG. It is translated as CASSLVSGGPGE. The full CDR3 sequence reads CASSLVSGGPGEQFF.

CDR3 protein: CASSSSGTGSSPLHF. The CDR3 DNA, read in part, is TGTGCCAGCAGTTCATCCGGGACAGGGAGTTCACCC. The J gene is TRBJ1-6, the V gene TRBV6-2 or TRBV6-3, with 9 nucleotides matching TRBD1. The CDR3 end is not reached by the read, which stops 3 residues before it; the germline J gene fills it in. This CDR3 contains 15 residues. Germline CDR1 and CDR2: MNHEY and SVGEGT. Trimming removed 4 bases from V and 9 bases from J; junction bases left unmatched: 7.

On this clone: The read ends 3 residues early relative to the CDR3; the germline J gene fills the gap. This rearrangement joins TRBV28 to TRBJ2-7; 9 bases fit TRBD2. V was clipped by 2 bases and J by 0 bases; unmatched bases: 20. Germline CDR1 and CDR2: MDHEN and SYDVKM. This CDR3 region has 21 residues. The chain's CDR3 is CASSLPQGGYSGTSFSYEQYF. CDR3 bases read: TGTGCCAGCAGTTTACCACAGGGAGGGTACTCCGGGACTAGCTTCTCCTACGAG.

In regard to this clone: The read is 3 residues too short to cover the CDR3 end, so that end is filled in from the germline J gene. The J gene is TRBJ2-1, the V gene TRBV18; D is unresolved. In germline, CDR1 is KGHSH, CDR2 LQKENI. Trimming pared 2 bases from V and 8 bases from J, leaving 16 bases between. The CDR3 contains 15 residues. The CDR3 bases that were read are TGTGCCAGCTCACCATTCGTTGGTCAGTACGATGAG. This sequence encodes CASSPFVGQYDE. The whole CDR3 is CASSPFVGQYDEQFF.

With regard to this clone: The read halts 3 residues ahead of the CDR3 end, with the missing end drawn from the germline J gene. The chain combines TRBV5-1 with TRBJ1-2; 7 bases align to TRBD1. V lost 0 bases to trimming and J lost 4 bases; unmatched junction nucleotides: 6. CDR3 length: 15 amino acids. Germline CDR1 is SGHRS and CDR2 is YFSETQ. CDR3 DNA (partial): TGCGCCAGCAGCTTGGATAGGGGGCGCGGCTATGGC. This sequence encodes CASSLDRGRGYG. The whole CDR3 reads CASSLDRGRGYGYTF.

CDR3 in amino acids: CASSALLSGYTF. The sequenced CDR3 bases are TGTGCCAGCAGCGCATTACTAAGCGGC. The J gene is TRBJ1-2, the V gene TRBV11-2; D not resolved. The DNA ends 3 residues before the CDR3 does, and the rest of the CDR3 is filled in from the germline J gene. Germline V lookup: CDR1 SGHAT, CDR2 FQNNGV. The CDR3 consists of 12 residues.

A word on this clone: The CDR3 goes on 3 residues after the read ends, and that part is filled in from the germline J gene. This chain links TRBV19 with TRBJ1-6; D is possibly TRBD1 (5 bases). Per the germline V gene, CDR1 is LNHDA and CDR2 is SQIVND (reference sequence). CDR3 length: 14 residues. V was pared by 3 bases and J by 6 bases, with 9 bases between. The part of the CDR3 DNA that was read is TGTGCCAGTAGTATGGGAGGGGTTAATTCACCC. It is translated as CASSMGGVNSP. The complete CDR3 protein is CASSMGGVNSPLHF.

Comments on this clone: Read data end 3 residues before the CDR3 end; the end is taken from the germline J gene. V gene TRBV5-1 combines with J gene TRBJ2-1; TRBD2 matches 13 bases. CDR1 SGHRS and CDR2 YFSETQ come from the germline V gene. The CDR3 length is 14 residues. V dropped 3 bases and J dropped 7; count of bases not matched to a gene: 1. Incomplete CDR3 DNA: TGCGCCAGCAGCTGGACTAGCGGGGGTAATGAG. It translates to CASSWTSGGNE. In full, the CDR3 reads CASSWTSGGNEQFF.

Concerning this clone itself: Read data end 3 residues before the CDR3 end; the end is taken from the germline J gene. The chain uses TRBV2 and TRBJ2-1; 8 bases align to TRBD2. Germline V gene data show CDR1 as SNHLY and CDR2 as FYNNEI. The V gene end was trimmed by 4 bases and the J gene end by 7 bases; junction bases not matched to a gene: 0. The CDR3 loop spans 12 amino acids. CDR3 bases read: TGTGCCAGCAGTGGCGGGGGGAATGAG. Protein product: CASSGGGNE. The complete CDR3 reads CASSGGGNEQFF.

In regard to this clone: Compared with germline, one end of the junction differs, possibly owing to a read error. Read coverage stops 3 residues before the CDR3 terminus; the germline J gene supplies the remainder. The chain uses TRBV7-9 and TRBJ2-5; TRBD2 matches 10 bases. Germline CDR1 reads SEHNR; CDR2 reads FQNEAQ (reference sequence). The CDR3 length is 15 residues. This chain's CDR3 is CASSRTSGSKDTQYF. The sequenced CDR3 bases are TGTGCCAGCAGCCGGACTAGCGGCAGCAAAGATACC.

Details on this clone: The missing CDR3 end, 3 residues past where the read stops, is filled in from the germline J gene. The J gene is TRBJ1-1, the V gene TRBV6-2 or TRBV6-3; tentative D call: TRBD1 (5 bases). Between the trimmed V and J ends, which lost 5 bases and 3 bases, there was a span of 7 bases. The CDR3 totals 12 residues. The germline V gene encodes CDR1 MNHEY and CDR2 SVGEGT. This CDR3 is CASSPTDTEAFF. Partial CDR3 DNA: TGTGCCAGCAGTCCGACAGACACTGAA.